What follows are 6 T cell receptor beta chains derived from one specimen sequenced in a study of beta chain features in type 1 diabetes. Study-level points and caveats: Moderate yet significant TCRB CDR3 shortening was seen in Type 1 diabetes patients in all four CD4+ subsets.

No antigen has been identified for these receptors. Sequencing targeted expressed TCRB transcripts, as all isolated RNA had been reverse transcribed. Assay: immunoSEQ multiplex PCR; the TCRdb copy retains only in-frame clones and omits some. In the table there are about 240,000 clones, around 13% of which are singletons. The sequenced material came from naive CD4+ T cells from blood. These receptors all stem from a man aged 25 to 40 with type 1 diabetes.

The CDR3 sequence: CASSSGTGSYNEQFF. The CDR3 nucleotides are TGCGCCAGCAGCTCGGGGACAGGTTCCTACAATGAGCAGTTCTTC. This rearrangement joins TRBV5-1 to TRBJ2-1; 8 positions match TRBD1. Trimming removed 3 bases from V and 1 base from J; junction bases left unmatched: 3. The CDR3 sequence is 15 residues long. Germline loops: CDR1 SGHRS, CDR2 YFSETQ.

This clone occurred a few times. The chain is built from TRBV25-1 and TRBJ2-4; D perhaps matches TRBD2 (8 bases). V was pared by 9 bases and J by 6 bases, with 21 bases between. The CDR3 covers 15 residues. The germline V gene has CDR1 MGHDK and CDR2 SYGVNS. The CDR3 DNA reads as TGTGCCAGTTCCCGGGAGGGGACAGTGGGAAACATTCAGTACTTC. Protein: CASSREGTVGNIQYF.

This sequence joins TRBV5-1 and TRBJ2-2; D may be TRBD1 (5 bases). CDR1 is SGHRS, CDR2 YFSETQ, per germline. This CDR3 region has 16 residues. Trimming removed 1 base from V and 0 bases from J, with 10 bases in between. The CDR3: CASSLTGVANTGELFF. In nucleotides, the CDR3 is TGCGCCAGCAGCTTGACAGGAGTCGCGAACACCGGGGAGCTGTTTTTT.

There are a few counts of this clone. The sample has other DNA sequences that encode this CDR3 too. The V call is TRBV6-5, the J call TRBJ2-3, with D maybe TRBD2 (6 bases). CDR3 length equals 12 residues. V lost 0 bases to trimming and J lost 9 bases, with 7 bases between them. CDR1 and CDR2 (germline): MNHEY, SVGAGI. CDR3 sequence reads: CASSYSGGTQYF. The DNA of the CDR3 is TGTGCCAGCAGTTACTCGGGAGGAACGCAGTATTTT.

Notes on this clone: Other DNA sequences within the sample encode an identical CDR3. This chain joins TRBV11-2 and TRBJ2-7, with TRBD2 as a possible D gene (5 bases). There are 14 residues in the CDR3. The germline V gene has CDR1 SGHAT and CDR2 FQNNGV. The V end lost 1 base, the J end lost 4 bases, and 11 bases lay between the germline ends. The CDR3, as DNA: TGTGCCAGCAGCTTAGGGACGGGGTTATACGAGCAGTACTTC. It is translated as CASSLGTGLYEQYF.

This clone was observed a few times. The chain combines TRBV5-1 with TRBJ1-1; no definite D call. The V end lost 0 bases, the J end lost 2 bases, and 8 bases lay between the germline ends. The CDR3 length is 14 residues. The germline V gene has CDR1 SGHRS and CDR2 YFSETQ. The CDR3 nucleotides read TGCGCCAGCAGCTTGGATGCGACAAACACTGAAGCTTTCTTT. Translated: CASSLDATNTEAFF.